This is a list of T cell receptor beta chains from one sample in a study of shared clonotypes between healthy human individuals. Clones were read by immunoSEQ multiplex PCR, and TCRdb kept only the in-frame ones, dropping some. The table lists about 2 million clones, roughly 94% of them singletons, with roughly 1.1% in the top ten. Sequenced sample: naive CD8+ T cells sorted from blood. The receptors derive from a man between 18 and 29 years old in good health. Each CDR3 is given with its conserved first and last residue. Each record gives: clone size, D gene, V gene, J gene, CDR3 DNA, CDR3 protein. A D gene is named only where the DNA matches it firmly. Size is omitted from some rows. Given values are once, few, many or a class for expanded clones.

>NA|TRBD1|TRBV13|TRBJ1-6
TGTGCCAGCACCGACAGGGGGAATTCACCCCTCCACTTT
CASTDRGNSPLHF
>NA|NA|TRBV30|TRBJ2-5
TGTGCCTGCTCGGGATTTTCCTTAGCGGAGACCCAGTACTTC
CACSGFSLAETQYF
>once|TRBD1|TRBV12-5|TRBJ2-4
TGTGCTAGTGGTGATACGACAGGGGGAAAAAACATTCAGTACTTC
CASGDTTGGKNIQYF
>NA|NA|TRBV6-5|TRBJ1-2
TGTGCCAGCCCTAGTTTGGAAGGCATAACAAGCTTC
CASPSLEGITSF
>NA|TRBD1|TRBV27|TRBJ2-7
TGTGCCAGCAGTTCGTCCGTAGGGACAGGGCTCTACGAGCAGTACTTC
CASSSSVGTGLYEQYF
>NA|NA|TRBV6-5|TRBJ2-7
TGTGCCAGCAGTTACTTTGAGGGCGAGCAGTACTTC
CASSYFEGEQYF
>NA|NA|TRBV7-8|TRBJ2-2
TGTGCCAGCGGAGGGCTGATAGGGCCGGGCACCGGGGAGCTGTTTTTT
CASGGLIGPGTGELFF
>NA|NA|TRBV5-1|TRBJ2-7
TGCGCCAGCAGCTTGGGTCTGGGTTATTCCTACGAGCAGTACTTC
CASSLGLGYSYEQYF
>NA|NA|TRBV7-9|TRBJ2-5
TGTGCCAGCAGCTTAGCCTGGACAGTACCTCAAGAGACCCAGTACTTC
CASSLAWTVPQETQYF
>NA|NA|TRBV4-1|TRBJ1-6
TGCGCCAGCAGCCAAGTCCCCGATTCACCCCTCCACTTT
CASSQVPDSPLHF
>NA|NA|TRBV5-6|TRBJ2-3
TGTGCCAGCAGCTTGGCAAGGCTACCCCCTGATACGCAGTATTTT
CASSLARLPPDTQYF
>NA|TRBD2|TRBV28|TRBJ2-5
TGTGCCAGCAGTCGGACTAGCGGGAAGGGTTGGACCCAGTACTTC
CASSRTSGKGWTQYF
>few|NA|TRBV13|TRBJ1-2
TGTGCCAGCAGCTTAGACGGCTATGGCTACACCTTC
CASSLDGYGYTF
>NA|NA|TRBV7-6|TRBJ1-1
TGTGCCAGCAGTGGGGAAAAGTCGGCGAACACTGAAGCTTTCTTT
CASSGEKSANTEAFF
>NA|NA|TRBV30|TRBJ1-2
TGTGCCTGGAAAGGACAGCACTATGGCTACACCTTC
CAWKGQHYGYTF
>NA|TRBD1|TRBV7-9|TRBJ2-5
TGTGCCAGCAGCCCACCGGGGGACAGGGAACAAGAGACCCAGTACTTC
CASSPPGDREQETQYF
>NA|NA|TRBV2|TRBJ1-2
TGTGCCAGCCCGTTCCCAGAACACGGCTACACCTTC
CASPFPEHGYTF
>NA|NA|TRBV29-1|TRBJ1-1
TGCAGCGTTGAAATGGGTTTGAACACTGAAGCTTTCTTT
CSVEMGLNTEAFF
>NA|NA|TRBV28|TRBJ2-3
TGTGCCAGCAGTCCCCCAAGAATCGGAGATACGCAGTATTTT
CASSPPRIGDTQYF
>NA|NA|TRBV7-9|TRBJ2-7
TGTGCCAGCAGCTTAGTCGGCTTTTCCTACGAGCAGTACTTC
CASSLVGFSYEQYF
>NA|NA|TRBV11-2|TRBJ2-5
TGTGCCAGCAGCTTCGAGGGGGAGACCCAGTACTTC
CASSFEGETQYF
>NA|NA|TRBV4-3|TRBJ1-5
TGCGCCAGCAGCCAAGATATGCAAAGCAATCAGCCCCAGCATTTT
CASSQDMQSNQPQHF
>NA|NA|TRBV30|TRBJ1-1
TGTGCCTGGCTGGGGGTAGGGTGGAGCACTGAAGCTTTCTTT
CAWLGVGWSTEAFF
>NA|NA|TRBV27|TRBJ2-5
TGTGCCAGCAGTTTACTGGCGACGCCAGAGACCCAGTACTTC
CASSLLATPETQYF
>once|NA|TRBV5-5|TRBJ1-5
TGTGCCAGCAGCTTGGACAGGGCAGCGCCCCAGCATTTT
CASSLDRAAPQHF
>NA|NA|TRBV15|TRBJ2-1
TGTGCCACCAGCCTCGCCCTAGGATCTTACAATGAGCAGTTCTTC
CATSLALGSYNEQFF
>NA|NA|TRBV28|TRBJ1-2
TGTGCCAGCAGATCCAGGGGTTCTAACTATGGCTACACCTTC
CASRSRGSNYGYTF
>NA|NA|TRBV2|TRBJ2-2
TGTGCCGGCAGTGTTCCGACCGGGGAGCTGTTTTTT
CAGSVPTGELFF
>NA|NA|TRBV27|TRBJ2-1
TGTGCCAGCAGGGAACAGGGCAATGAGCAGTTCTTC
CASREQGNEQFF
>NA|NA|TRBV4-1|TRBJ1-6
TGCGCCAGCAGCCCCGGAGCGGGGTTGGGGTCCTATAATTCACCCCTCCACTTT
CASSPGAGLGSYNSPLHF
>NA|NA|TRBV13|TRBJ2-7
TGTGCCAGCAGCTCCGACTCCTCCTACGAGCAGTACTTC
CASSSDSSYEQYF
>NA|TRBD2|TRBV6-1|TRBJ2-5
TGTGCCAGCAGTGGGGAGGGGCCAGAGACCCAGTACTTC
CASSGEGPETQYF
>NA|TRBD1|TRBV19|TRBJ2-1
TGTGCCAGTAGTATAGCCTTGAAGGACAGGGTACAGTTCTTC
CASSIALKDRVQFF
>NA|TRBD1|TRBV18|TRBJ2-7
TGTGCCAGCTCACCATTGGCAGGGGGCGCCGATCCCTACGAGCAGTACTTC
CASSPLAGGADPYEQYF
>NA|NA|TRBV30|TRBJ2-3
TGTGCCTGGAGGGGAAATACGCAGTATTTT
CAWRGNTQYF
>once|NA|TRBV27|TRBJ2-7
TGTGCCAGCAGATATTCTGAGGGGAACTACGAGCAGTACTTC
CASRYSEGNYEQYF
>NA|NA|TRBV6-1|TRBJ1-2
TGTGCCAGCAGTGTAGATAGTCCCAGCAGATTAAACTATGGCTACACCTTC
CASSVDSPSRLNYGYTF
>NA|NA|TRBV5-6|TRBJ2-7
TGTGCCAGCAGCTGGTTTACCTACGAGCAGTACTTC
CASSWFTYEQYF
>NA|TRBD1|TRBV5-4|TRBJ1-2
TGTGCCAGCAGCTTCGGGGGCGGACAGGAGTACGGGAAGAATGGCTACACCTTC
CASSFGGGQEYGKNGYTF
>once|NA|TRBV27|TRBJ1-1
TGTGCCAGCAGTTTAGCAGGGGCGGCCACTGAAGCTTTCTTT
CASSLAGAATEAFF
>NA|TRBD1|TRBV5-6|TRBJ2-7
TGTGCCAGCAGCTCGACTCCGGGACAGGGACCAAGCTCCTACGAGCAGTACTTC
CASSSTPGQGPSSYEQYF
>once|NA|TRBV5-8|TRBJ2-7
TGTGCCAGCAGCTTTTCCCCCGCGACCTACGAGCAGTACTTC
CASSFSPATYEQYF
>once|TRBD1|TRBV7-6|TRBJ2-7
TGTGCCAGCAGCTCCCGGACAGGAGCCTACGAGCAGTACTTC
CASSSRTGAYEQYF
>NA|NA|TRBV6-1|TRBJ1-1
TGTGCCAGCAGTGAAAGGGGGGGCAAAGGGAACACTGAAGCTTTCTTT
CASSERGGKGNTEAFF
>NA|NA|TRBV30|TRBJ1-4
TGTGCCCTGGAGTTCGGACAAACGAATGAAAAACTGTTTTTT
CALEFGQTNEKLFF
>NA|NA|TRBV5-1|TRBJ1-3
TGCGCCAGCAGCCCGGGACCGAACTCTGGAAACACCATATATTTT
CASSPGPNSGNTIYF
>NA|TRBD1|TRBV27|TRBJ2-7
TGTGCCAGCAGTTTACGGGCAGGGGGCAGCTACGAGCAGTACTTC
CASSLRAGGSYEQYF
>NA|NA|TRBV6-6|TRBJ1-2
TGTGCCACCGAAATGACTGGGCACCCAGGGGACTATGGCTACACCTTC
CATEMTGHPGDYGYTF
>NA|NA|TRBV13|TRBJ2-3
TGTGCCAGCAGCTTAACAGGCGGAGATACGCAGTATTTT
CASSLTGGDTQYF
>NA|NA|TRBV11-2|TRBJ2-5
TGTGCCAGCAGCTTAACCCAGGGGCTTTGGGAGACCCAGTACTTC
CASSLTQGLWETQYF
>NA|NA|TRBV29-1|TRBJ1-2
TGCAGCGTCATCAAAAACTATGGCTACACCTTC
CSVIKNYGYTF
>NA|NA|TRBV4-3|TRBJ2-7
TGCGCCAGCAGCCAAGTCCCAGAGAGTTCCTACGAGCAGTACTTC
CASSQVPESSYEQYF
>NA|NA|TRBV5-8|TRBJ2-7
TGTGCCAGCAGCCGGAAAAGGACGGCTGGGGAGCAGTACTTC
CASSRKRTAGEQYF
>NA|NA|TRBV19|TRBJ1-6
TGTGCCAGTAGTACATTGTCGGGGGTTTCCTATAATTCACCCCTCCACTTT
CASSTLSGVSYNSPLHF